The rows below give T cell receptor beta chains drawn from one sample of a study of T cells in Graves' hyperthyroidism and ophthalmopathy. TCRdb ran MiXCR on the multiplex PCR reads and lists one entry per CDR3 protein. Altogether 700,000 to 950,000 distinct CDR3 sequences are present, roughly a third being singletons, with the ten largest covering around 30%. Material: blood. These receptors all stem from a woman aged 40 to 55 with Graves' hyperthyroidism. Both conserved end residues are part of each CDR3. D genes are given only for firm matches. Part of the rows lack a size; the others show once, few, many or a class for expanded clones.

>many|TRBV2|TRBJ2-7|TRBD2
TGTGCCAGCAGTGATAAAAGCGGGGGTTCCTACGAGCAGTACTTC
CASSDKSGGSYEQYF
>.|TRBV19|TRBJ2-7|.
TGTGCCAGTAGTACGCGGACAGACGTCACCCCCTGCGAGCAGTACTTC
CASSTRTDVTPCEQYF
>once|TRBV10-3|TRBJ2-5|.
TGTGCCAGCAGAAGGCAGGGAATAAACCAAGAGACCCAGTACTTC
CASRRQGINQETQYF
>.|TRBV12-3/TRBV12-4|TRBJ1-2|.
TGTGCCAGCAGTTTGTCAAGCGGAGCAGACTATGGCTACGCCTTC
CASSLSSGADYGYAF
>.|TRBV9|TRBJ2-2|TRBD2
TGTGCCAGCAGCGTAGGCACACTAGCGGGGGGCACGAGGGAGCTGTTTTTT
CASSVGTLAGGTRELFF
>few|TRBV7-2|TRBJ1-2|.
TGTGCCAGCAGTTTAGGCCGGGAGCTCTATGGCTACACCTTC
CASSLGRELYGYTF
>few|TRBV2|TRBJ2-2|.
TGTGCCAGCAGTGAACTCCAGAACTGGGAGCTGTTTTTT
CASSELQNWELFF
>.|TRBV6-6|TRBJ2-7|.
TGTGCCAGCAGTTTTCTGGGGGACGGGTACGAGCAGTACTTC
CASSFLGDGYEQYF
>few|TRBV12-3/TRBV12-4|TRBJ2-7|TRBD1
TGTGCCAGCAGTTTAGCTGCGAACAGGGGTGACGAGCAGTACTTC
CASSLAANRGDEQYF
>few|TRBV7-2|TRBJ2-2|.
TGTGCCAGCAGCCAACCCGGGACACCGAACACCGGGGAGCTGTTTTTT
CASSQPGTPNTGELFF
>many|TRBV19|TRBJ2-2|.
TGTGCCAGTACCCCCCGCCGGACGGCGAACACCGGGGAGCTGTTTTTT
CASTPRRTANTGELFF
>.|TRBV9|TRBJ2-2|TRBD2
TGTGCCAGCAGCGTAAGGGTAGCGGGGAGGCGGGACACCGGGGAGCTGTTTTTT
CASSVRVAGRRDTGELFF
>once|TRBV7-9|TRBJ2-4|TRBD2
TGTGCCAGCAGCTTAATGGGGGAGGGAAACATTCAGTACTTC
CASSLMGEGNIQYF
>.|TRBV6-1|TRBJ1-3|TRBD1
TGTGCCAGCAGTGAAGGGCAGGGGGACACCATATATTTT
CASSEGQGDTIYF
>once|TRBV12-3/TRBV12-4|TRBJ1-5|.
TGTGCCAGCAGTTTGATGGGGAGGTGGGATCAGCCCCAGCATTTT
CASSLMGRWDQPQHF
>many|TRBV12-3/TRBV12-4|TRBJ1-5|.
TGTGCCAGCAGTTCTTACAGCAATCAGCCCCAGCATTTT
CASSSYSNQPQHF
>.|TRBV5-5|TRBJ1-4|.
TGTGCCAGCAGAAACCGGGCGGTGTCCTGGGAAAAACTGTTTTTT
CASRNRAVSWEKLFF
>many|TRBV25-1|TRBJ2-7|.
TGTGCCAGCAGTGAATGGGGGTTGGGTGGAACCTACGAGCAGTACTTC
CASSEWGLGGTYEQYF
>.|TRBV10-1|TRBJ2-7|TRBD2
TGCGCCGGCAGCGGGAGGGAGGTGCGCGAGCAGTACTTC
CAGSGREVREQYF
>.|TRBV7-2|TRBJ1-3|.
TGTGCCAGCAGTTACACTTTAGGGAACACCATATATTTT
CASSYTLGNTIYF
>few|TRBV5-5|TRBJ2-5|TRBD2
TGTGCCAGCGAAAACGGTCACCGGGGGGGCGGGGAGACCCAGTACTTC
CASENGHRGGGETQYF
>few|TRBV2|TRBJ2-7|TRBD2
TGTGCCAGCAGTGAAATGGGACTAGCGGGGTTCGAGCAGTACTTC
CASSEMGLAGFEQYF
>few|TRBV20-1|TRBJ2-7|TRBD2
TGCAGTGCTAGGGGGACTAGCGCCTCCTACGAGCAGTACTTC
CSARGTSASYEQYF
>many|TRBV7-8|TRBJ2-5|.
TGTGCCAGCAGCGTGGACAGCCAAGAGACCCAGTACTTC
CASSVDSQETQYF
>few|TRBV10-3|TRBJ1-5|.
TGTGCCAGCAGCCCCGAACGGCCCCCCAATCAGCCCCAGCATTTT
CASSPERPPNQPQHF
>once|TRBV20-1|TRBJ1-3|.
TGCAGTGCTTGGGGGGGGGCGCTTGATTATGGAAACACCATATATTTT
CSAWGGALDYGNTIYF
>.|TRBV4-3|TRBJ2-2|TRBD1
TGCGCCAGCAGCCAAGATCTAAGGGAGACAGGGCGAGCCGGGGAGCTGTTTTTT
CASSQDLRETGRAGELFF
>many|TRBV29-1|TRBJ1-1|.
TGCAGCGTTGAAGAATATACGGGGCCCAATGTAGCTTTCTTT
CSVEEYTGPNVAFF
>few|TRBV5-6|TRBJ2-5|.
TGTGCCAGCAGCTTTTATTTTGGGAAAGAGACCCAGTACTTC
CASSFYFGKETQYF
>.|TRBV2|TRBJ1-5|TRBD1
TGTGCCAGCATTTTAGACAGGGCGGGTCAGCCCCAGCATTTT
CASILDRAGQPQHF
>.|TRBV25-1|TRBJ2-1|TRBD2
TGTGCCAGCAGTAATCTAGCGGGAGGCCACAATGAGCAGTTCTTC
CASSNLAGGHNEQFF
>few|TRBV4-3|TRBJ2-5|.
TGCGCCAGCAGCCATTACGGGGGCCGCTCCGAGACCCAGTACTTC
CASSHYGGRSETQYF
>.|TRBV7-2|TRBJ1-4|.
TGTGCCAGCAGCATACCAGACAGAGGGGGTGAAAAACTGTTTTTT
CASSIPDRGGEKLFF
>few|TRBV29-1|TRBJ2-7|.
TGCAGCGTTGAAGGGCCGATTTCCTACGAGCAGTACTTC
CSVEGPISYEQYF
>.|TRBV4-3|TRBJ2-2|.
TGCGCCAGCAGCCAAGACCTAGCGACGAACACCGGGGAGCTGTTTTTT
CASSQDLATNTGELFF
>many|TRBV7-6|TRBJ1-2|.
TGTGCCAGCAGCGCCAGGGAAAACTATGGCTACACCTTC
CASSARENYGYTF
>.|TRBV7-9|TRBJ1-5|TRBD1
TGTGCCAGCAGCTCCTCGGACAGGGGAAGCAATCAGCCCCAGCATTTT
CASSSSDRGSNQPQHF
>.|TRBV10-3|TRBJ1-1|.
TGTGCCATCAGTGAAGACGCTCGGAGAATAGCTTTCTTT
CAISEDARRIAFF
>.|TRBV19|TRBJ2-3|.
TGTGCCAGTAGTTCCCTGTTGACGCAGTATTTT
CASSSLLTQYF
>.|TRBV7-9|TRBJ2-3|TRBD2
TGTGCCAGCAGCTTGAGAGCGGGGTCCAGCACAGATACGCAGTATTTT
CASSLRAGSSTDTQYF
>many|TRBV29-1|TRBJ1-1|.
TGCAGCGTCCGCCGGGACCCGAACACTGAAGCTTTCTTT
CSVRRDPNTEAFF
>many|TRBV4-3|TRBJ2-7|.
TGCGCCAGCAGCCACGCCGGGACCGCATTACCCTACGAGCAGTACTTC
CASSHAGTALPYEQYF
>many|TRBV24-1|TRBJ1-2|.
TGTGCCACCAGTCAATCACAGTCAACTAACTATGGCTACACCTTC
CATSQSQSTNYGYTF
>few|TRBV7-9|TRBJ2-7|TRBD1
TGTGCCAGCACCCCCGGGACGGGACAGGGCCACGAGCAGTACTTC
CASTPGTGQGHEQYF
>.|TRBV7-3|TRBJ2-5|.
TGTGCCAGCAGCTTCGTAACCGAGGGGGAGACCCAGTACTTC
CASSFVTEGETQYF